The TCR beta chain described here comes from a study of blood T cells in healthy people across ages. At the level of the study: Template-switching capture recovered about one barcoded beta molecule per two T cells. Study results and caveats: Naive and antigen-experienced cells could not be conclusively compared, given unsorted PBMCs. Observed TCR beta diversity showed a strong correlation with the percentage of naive T cells as measured by flow cytometry.

The sample holds many counts of this clonotype. Its antigen is unidentified. V gave up 6 bases and J gave up 5 bases, with 19 bases separating them. This CDR3 spans 14 amino acids. Germline V gene sequence: CDR1 DFQATT, CDR2 SNEGSKA (reference sequence). A second about 6 to 12 cycle PCR used barcoded and J-beta primers. TCRdb re-called the 5' RACE reads with MiXCR, one entry per CDR3 protein. The sample consists of hundreds of thousands of distinct CDR3 sequences, under 25% of them appearing once. V is TRBV20-1 and J is TRBJ2-5; a possible D gene is TRBD2 (5 bases). The sample consisted of blood. The sequence was obtained from a man between 70 and 80 years old in good health. CDR3 DNA: TGCAGTGCCCCATATGGGTATCGAGGGGAGACCCAGTACTTC. Residues: CSAPYGYRGETQYF.